Following are 23 T cell receptor beta chains from one sample sequenced in a study of Graves' ophthalmopathy and Graves' hyperthyroidism (dated by TCRdb to the late 2010s). The listed sequencing device is Illumina HiSeq 2000. For repertoire sequencing, the TCR beta CDR3 regions were amplified from RNA transcripts. The first round of RT-PCR was done with HTBI primers and the Qiagen OneStep RT-PCR kit, and was followed by a second round of multiplex PCR, then size selection and purification. TCRdb reran the public reads through fastp at Q25 and MiXCR, keeping productive beta chains. Here each entry gathers all rows of one CDR3 protein and keeps the most common genes and DNA. The sample table records roughly 700,000 distinct CDR3 sequences; 40% of these occur just once. The leading ten clones occupy 44% of the sample. The sample consisted of peripheral blood. The receptors shown here come from an adult man with Graves' ophthalmopathy.

This clonotype was seen only a few times. This clone may be a read error of a much larger clone one base away. The V gene is TRBV25-1, the J gene TRBJ1-1; D may be TRBD1 (6 bases). The CDR3 is made up of 15 amino acids. Trimming took 11 bases from V and 4 from J, leaving 23 bases between them. In germline, CDR1 is MGHDK, CDR2 SYGVNS. CDR3 nucleotide sequence: TGTGCCGGCACTTCCGTTCGGGGGCTGGGCACTGAAGCTTTCTTT. Amino acid sequence: CAGTSVRGLGTEAFF.

Here the CDR3 DNA reads TGTGCCAGCAGCTTAGTGCGGGGCGGCTATGGCTACACCTTC. It translates to CASSLVRGGYGYTF. The chain links TRBV7-2 to TRBJ1-2; possibly TRBD1 for D (5 bases). Germline V CDR1 and CDR2: SGHTA, FQGNSA. This CDR3 is built from 14 residues. Trimming took off 1 base at V and 4 bases at J, with 10 bases between the two ends.

The V call is TRBV29-1, the J call TRBJ2-7; D gene unclear. The germline V gene has CDR1 SQVTM and CDR2 ANQGSEA. The CDR3 is 13 residues long. In DNA, the CDR3 is TGCAGTTTAGGAGTCGGGTCGGGTCGCGAGCAGTACTTC. Translating gives CSLGVGSGREQYF.

The chain joins TRBV25-1 to TRBJ1-1; D is unclear. This CDR3 has 15 residues. Germline V gives CDR1 MGHDK, CDR2 SYGVNS. Between the trimmed V and J ends, which lost 5 bases and 1 base, there was a span of 14 bases. The CDR3 loop reads CASSLINSKNTEAFF. The CDR3 DNA sequence: TGTGCCAGCAGTTTGATTAACTCAAAGAACACTGAAGCTTTCTTT.

This clonotype appeared once. The rearrangement joins TRBV10-3 to TRBJ2-5; D might be TRBD2 (5 bases). Trimming took off 0 bases at V and 5 bases at J, with 13 bases between the two ends. The CDR3 has 15 residues. CDR1 ENHRY and CDR2 SYGVKD come from the germline V gene. In DNA, the CDR3 is TGTGCCATCAGTGAGTCACGCGGGCAGTGGGAGACCCAGTACTTC. Translating gives CAISESRGQWETQYF.

This clonotype occurred a few times. The chain links TRBV11-2 to TRBJ2-7; TRBD2 matches 7 bases. Germline CDR1 and CDR2: SGHAT and FQNNGV. V lost 7 bases and J lost 6; bases outside the gene matches: 6. There are 12 residues in the CDR3. The CDR3 coding sequence is TGTGCCAGCATCCCAGGGAGGGGCGAGCAGTACTTC. Protein: CASIPGRGEQYF.

This clonotype was observed many times. V usage is TRBV10-3 and J usage is TRBJ1-5; 11 bases line up with TRBD1. Germline assignment: CDR1 ENHRY and CDR2 SYGVKD. The junction had 1 base not matched to a gene; V was cut back by 1 base and J by 2 bases. CDR3 length: 16 amino acids. CDR3 sequence reads: CAISEWDRGGNQPQHF. Written as DNA, the CDR3 is TGTGCCATCAGTGAGTGGGACAGGGGGGGCAATCAGCCCCAGCATTTT.

As concerns this clonotype: One junction end does not reproduce the germline sequence, and a read error may be involved. The rearrangement links TRBV24-1 to TRBJ1-5, with a tentative D call TRBD1 (5 bases). The CDR3 has 17 amino acids. Germline V lookup: CDR1 KGHDR, CDR2 SFDVKD. CDR3 region: CASSYLGPTDSNQPQHF. Here the CDR3 DNA reads TGTGCCAGCAGTTACTTGGGACCGACCGATAGCAATCAGCCCCAGCATTTT.

The V gene is TRBV7-9, the J gene TRBJ1-4; 7 nucleotides agree with TRBD1. The CDR3 consists of 15 residues. Germline V CDR1 and CDR2: SEHNR, FQNEAQ (reference sequence). Trimming took 5 bases from V and 4 from J; bases not matched to a gene: 7. CDR3 DNA: TGTGCCAGCAGCCAAAGACAGGGCAGTAATGAAAAACTGTTTTTT. Amino acids: CASSQRQGSNEKLFF. The complete variable domain, with remaining parts taken from reference TRBV7-9 and TRBJ1-4, reads DTGVSQNPRHKITKRGQNVTFRCDPISEHNRLYWYRQTLGQGPEFLTYFQNEAQLEKSRLLSDRFSAERPKGSFSTLEIQRTEQGDSAMYLCASSQRQGSNEKLFFGSGTQLSVL.

The chain links TRBV6-6 to TRBJ2-7; D perhaps matches TRBD1 (6 bases). V was pared by 0 bases and J by 6 bases, with 15 bases between. In germline, CDR1 is MNHNY, CDR2 SVGAGI (reference sequence). The CDR3 sequence is 15 residues long. CDR3 nucleotides: TGTGCCAGCAGTTACTCCCAGGGGAGATCGAGCGAGCAGTACTTC. It encodes CASSYSQGRSSEQYF.

This chain links TRBV11-1 with TRBJ2-2; the match to TRBD1 covers 9 bases. The CDR3 is 15 residues long. V was clipped by 5 bases and J by 6 bases; unmatched bases: 7. Germline CDR1 SGHAT, CDR2 FQDESV (reference sequence). As DNA, the CDR3 is TGTGCCAGCAGCCGAGGACAGGGGACGGCCGGGGAGCTGTTTTTT. Its protein product is CASSRGQGTAGELFF.

This clonotype showed up just a few times. V usage is TRBV20-1 and J usage is TRBJ1-5; D gene uncertain. CDR3 length: 14 amino acids. Germline V gene data show CDR1 as DFQATT and CDR2 as SNEGSKA (reference sequence). The V gene lost 1 base and the J gene lost 2 bases, with 9 bases spanning the gap. The CDR3: CSARGSAGNQPQHF. In DNA, the CDR3 is TGCAGTGCTAGAGGGTCGGCGGGCAATCAGCCCCAGCATTTT.

This clonotype was detected many times. The V call is TRBV5-5, the J call TRBJ1-4; D might be TRBD1 (5 bases). CDR3 length: 13 amino acids. Germline V gene data show CDR1 as SGHKS and CDR2 as YYEKEE (reference sequence). V was cut by 1 base and J by 8 bases, with 9 bases left in between. DNA for the CDR3: TGTGCCAGCAGCTTGAGGGGCGGCGAAAAACTGTTTTTT. This sequence encodes CASSLRGGEKLFF.

In its sample, this clonotype was seen once. The chain has TRBV2 and TRBJ1-1; 7 bases map to TRBD1. The CDR3 runs 16 residues. In germline, CDR1 is SNHLY, CDR2 FYNNEI. Losses at the gene ends were 4 bases for V and 5 bases for J; bases not matched to a gene: 13. CDR3 amino acids: CASSGLAGQLRTEAFF. The CDR3 nucleotides read TGTGCCAGCAGTGGTCTAGCGGGACAGCTGCGAACTGAAGCTTTCTTT.

For this clonotype: A much larger clone is a single base away; this may be a read error. The V gene is TRBV7-3, the J gene TRBJ2-5; weak D call: TRBD2 (7 bases). Germline-derived CDR1 and CDR2 are SGHTA and FQGTGA. CDR3 size: 14 residues. Here the CDR3 DNA reads TGTGCCAGCAGCTCGGGGGGCCTCCAAGAGACCCGGTACTTC. Translated, it gives CASSSGGLQETRYF. Drawing the rest from reference TRBV7-3 and TRBJ2-5, the complete variable domain is GAGVSQTPSNKVTEKGKYVELRCDPISGHTALYWYRQSLGQGPEFLIYFQGTGAADDSGLPNDRFFAVRPEGSVSTLKIQRTERGDSAVYLCASSSGGLQETRYFGPGTRLLVL.

The table lists this clonotype with many counts. The CDR3 loop reads CASSRGQGTYGYTF. CDR3 coding DNA: TGTGCCAGCAGCCGAGGACAGGGGACCTATGGCTACACCTTC. The chain links TRBV5-6 to TRBJ1-2; 9 nucleotides line up with TRBD1. The CDR3 extends over 14 amino acids. Germline V gene data show CDR1 as SGHDT and CDR2 as YYEEEE. With V trimmed by 4 bases and J by 4 bases, 5 bases remained unmatched.

This clonotype came up many times. The gene calls are TRBV10-3 and TRBJ2-7; D ambiguous. The CDR3 length is 12 residues. V dropped 8 bases and J dropped 2 bases, with 10 bases sitting between them. Looked up from germline, CDR1 is ENHRY and CDR2 is SYGVKD. Here the CDR3 DNA reads TGTGCCATCCCTGGCGGAACCTACGAGCAGTACTTC. Protein product: CAIPGGTYEQYF.

The genes are TRBV7-9 and TRBJ2-7, with TRBD2 matching over 9 bases. This CDR3 is 16 amino acids long. V dropped 2 bases and J dropped 6; count of bases not matched to a gene: 11. Germline CDR1 SEHNR, CDR2 FQNEAQ (reference sequence). The CDR3 region has the DNA TGTGCCAGCAGCTTAATGGCAGCGGGAGGCCCTCCCGAGCAGTACTTC. It codes for CASSLMAAGGPPEQYF.

This chain joins TRBV25-1 and TRBJ2-2, with D maybe TRBD1 (5 bases). Germline V CDR1 and CDR2: MGHDK, SYGVNS. This CDR3 region has 13 residues. As DNA, the CDR3 is TGTGCGGCGGCAGGACAAAACACCGGGGAGCTGTTTTTT. Its translation is CAAAGQNTGELFF.

This clonotype turned up a few times. The chain recombines TRBV5-4 with TRBJ1-2; D possibly corresponds to TRBD1 (5 bases). This CDR3 spans 15 amino acids. V was clipped by 4 bases and J by 6 bases, with 19 bases between them. From germline, CDR1 is SGHNT and CDR2 YYREEE (reference sequence). CDR3 residues: CASSGVGASIDGYTF. DNA for the CDR3: TGTGCCAGCAGCGGGGTAGGGGCCAGCATAGATGGCTACACCTTC. Filled out from reference TRBV5-4 and TRBJ1-2, the complete variable domain reads ETGVTQSPTHLIKTRGQQVTLRCSSQSGHNTVSWYQQALGQGPQFIFQYYREEENGRGNFPPRFSGLQFPNYSSELNVNALELDDSALYLCASSGVGASIDGYTFGSGTRLTVV.

The chain is built from TRBV10-2 and TRBJ2-7, with 8 positions matching TRBD1. V shed 2 bases and J 2 bases; nucleotides not matched to a gene: 5. Germline-derived CDR1 and CDR2 are WSHSY and SAAADI. The CDR3 is 15 residues long. The chain's CDR3 is CASSEGQGSTYEQYF. DNA for the CDR3: TGCGCCAGCAGTGAGGGACAGGGATCAACCTACGAGCAGTACTTC.

V and J are TRBV29-1 and TRBJ2-2; D is unresolved. Germline CDR1 reads SQVTM; CDR2 reads ANQGSEA. The ends were cut back, 5 bases at V and 6 bases at J, with 4 bases in the middle. The CDR3 contains 10 residues. The CDR3: CSVRPGELFF. CDR3 bases: TGCAGCGTTAGACCCGGGGAGCTGTTTTTT.

This clonotype was counted only a few times. The chain joins TRBV6-6 to TRBJ2-7; weak D call: TRBD2 (6 bases). Trimming took off 4 bases at V and 4 bases at J, with 14 bases between the two ends. The germline gives CDR1 MNHNY, CDR2 SVGAGI (reference sequence). The CDR3 length is 14 residues. CDR3 protein: CASSFAGRRYEQYF. The CDR3 DNA reads as TGTGCCAGCAGTTTTGCAGGGAGGCGGTACGAGCAGTACTTC.